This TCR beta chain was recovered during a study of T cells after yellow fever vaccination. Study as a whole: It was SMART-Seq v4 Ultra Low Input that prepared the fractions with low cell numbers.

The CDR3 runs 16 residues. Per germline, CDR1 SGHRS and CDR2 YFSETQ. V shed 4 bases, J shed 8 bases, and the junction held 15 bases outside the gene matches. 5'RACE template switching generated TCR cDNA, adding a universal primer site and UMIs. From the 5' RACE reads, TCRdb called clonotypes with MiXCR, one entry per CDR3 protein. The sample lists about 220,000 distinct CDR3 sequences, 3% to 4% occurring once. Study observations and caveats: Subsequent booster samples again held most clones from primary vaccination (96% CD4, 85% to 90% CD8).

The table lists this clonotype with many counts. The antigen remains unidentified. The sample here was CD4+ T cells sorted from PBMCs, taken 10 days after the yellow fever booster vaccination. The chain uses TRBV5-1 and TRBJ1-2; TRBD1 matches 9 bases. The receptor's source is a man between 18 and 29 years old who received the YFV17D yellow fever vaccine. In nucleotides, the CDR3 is TGCGCCAGCAGCCCGTTACCGGGACAGGGAGCAGGAGGCTACACCTTC. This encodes CASSPLPGQGAGGYTF.